This TCR beta chain stems from a study of tumor and adjacent non-tumor tissue in lung cancer. Study in general: There were some 12 adenocarcinoma, a couple of squamous cell carcinoma and 1 small cell lung cancer cases. Around 4.4 million productive TCRbeta reads were obtained per sample on average.

TCRbeta libraries were built with three rounds of nested PCR, modified from ARM-PCR. TCRdb recomputed calls from the multiplex PCR reads with MiXCR, one row per CDR3 protein. The table lists some 200,000 distinct CDR3 sequences, about two thirds of them singletons. This sample's RNA came from whole unsorted tissue. This clonotype was seen at least ten times. The V gene's germline CDR1 is MDHEN and CDR2 SYDVKM. The ends lost 8 bases at V and 5 bases at J; junction bases unmatched: 12. CDR3 length: 14 amino acids. What was sequenced was lung tumor tissue. The source of this sequence is a man aged 55 to 70 with non-small cell lung cancer. The chain carries TRBV28 and TRBJ2-7; 7 nucleotides agree with TRBD1. The CDR3 reads CASGLTDRVDEQYF. Here the CDR3 DNA reads TGTGCCAGCGGATTAACAGACAGGGTAGACGAGCAGTACTTC. Looking up the rest from reference TRBV28 and TRBJ2-7 gives the full variable domain: DVKVTQSSRYLVKRTGEKVFLECVQDMDHENMFWYRQDPGLGLRLIYFSYDVKMKEKGDIPEGYSVSREKKERFSLILESASTNQTSMYLCASGLTDRVDEQYFGPGTRLTVT.